This TCR beta chain was sequenced for a study of T cell repertoires in cytomegalovirus infection. Study in general: Public signatures in TCR beta pointed to CMV infection and matching HLA type.

Overall study results and limits: Across the ex vivo response, the dominant clonotypes were HLA-C-restricted CMV-specific TCR beta clonotypes. People with CMV and the relevant HLA were identified by cumulative public TCR beta family frequency.

In its sample, this clonotype was seen a few times. Its antigen remains unknown. Each CDR3 protein gets one entry after TCRdb re-called the reads with MiXCR. The profile shows about half a million distinct CDR3 sequences, under 55% of them singletons. The TCR comes from a human donor in good health (CMV status not recorded). Some clones in this sample may be carry-over from other donors' samples. Specimen: cultured PBMCs, collected from culture after CMV antigen stimulation.

The CDR3 region has the DNA TGTGCCAGCAGCCCTCTTTGGGGTTACGAGCAGTACTTC. This translates into CASSPLWGYEQYF. The V gene is TRBV7-2, the J gene TRBJ2-7, with unresolved D. V lost 5 bases to trimming and J lost 4 bases, with 12 bases between them. Germline values: CDR1 SGHTA, CDR2 FQGNSA. There are 13 residues in the CDR3.